The 20 T cell receptor beta chains below were found in one sample sequenced in a study of glioma-infiltrating T cells. TCR alpha and beta CDR3 regions were amplified from RNA using iRepertoire nested multiplex PCR. TCRdb recomputed calls from the multiplex PCR reads with MiXCR, one row per CDR3 protein. The table includes 100,000 to 150,000 distinct CDR3 sequences, approximately 25% detected once. Sample: glioma tissue, nonneoplastic brain tissue, or PBMCs (not recorded which). These receptors came from a human donor with low-grade glioma or glioblastoma, undergoing nonglioma brain surgery, or in good health (not recorded which).

Notes on this clonotype: A junction end diverges from the germline sequence, so it may reflect a read error. The chain is built from TRBV19 and TRBJ2-7; D may correspond to TRBD1 or TRBD2 (5 bases each). Germline CDR1 LNHDA, CDR2 SQIVND (reference sequence). The CDR3 extends over 15 amino acids. The CDR3 region is CASSRTGTASYEQHF. The CDR3 nucleotides read TGTGCCAGTAGCCGAACCGGGACGGCTTCCTACGAGCAGCACTTC.

Comment on this clonotype: A much larger clone differs from this one at a single base, so this may be a read error. This rearrangement joins TRBV10-3 to TRBJ2-2; D possibly uses TRBD1 or TRBD2 (6 bases each). The CDR3 contains 14 residues. Germline lookup yields CDR1 ENHRY and CDR2 SYGVKD. The CDR3 sequence: CAISETGGTGGLFF. In DNA, the CDR3 is TGTGCCATCAGTGAGACCGGGGGCACCGGGGGGCTGTTTTTT.

This clonotype showed up many times. The rearrangement links TRBV20-1 to TRBJ2-3; 7 bases line up with TRBD2. The V gene end was trimmed by 1 base and the J gene end by 5 bases; junction bases not matched to a gene: 3. The CDR3 totals 13 residues. Germline CDR1 reads DFQATT; CDR2 reads SNEGSKA (reference sequence). The CDR3 region is CSARVGGQDTQYF. As DNA, the CDR3 is TGCAGTGCTAGAGTGGGAGGGCAAGATACGCAGTATTTT.

This clonotype appeared many times. The V gene is TRBV4-3, the J gene TRBJ2-5; D gene uncertain. Trimming stripped 0 bases from V and 2 bases from J, with 4 bases between. The CDR3 length is 13 residues. Per germline, CDR1 LGHNA and CDR2 YSLEER. CDR3 nucleotides: TGCGCCAGCAGCCAAGACACTCAAGAGACCCAGTACTTC. Protein product: CASSQDTQETQYF.

This clonotype showed up just once. The chain recombines TRBV3-1 with TRBJ2-5; D not resolved. The germline V gene has CDR1 LGHDT and CDR2 YNNKEL (reference sequence). The CDR3 has 16 residues. V was trimmed by 3 bases and J by 3 bases, leaving 17 bases between them. The chain's CDR3 is CASSQEATTAEETQYF. CDR3 nucleotide sequence: TGTGCCAGCAGCCAGGAAGCGACGACCGCGGAAGAGACCCAGTACTTC.

This clonotype has only a few counts. The rearrangement uses TRBV7-9 and TRBJ1-3; D call uncertain. Per the germline V gene, CDR1 is SEHNR and CDR2 is FQNEAQ (reference sequence). The length of the CDR3 is 16 residues. The V gene lost 0 bases and the J gene lost 0 bases, with 9 bases spanning the gap. Here the CDR3 reads CASSLAIGFSGNTIYF. The CDR3 coding sequence is TGTGCCAGCAGCTTAGCTATTGGGTTCTCTGGAAACACCATATATTTT. Supplemented by reference TRBV7-9 and TRBJ1-3, the full variable domain reads DTGVSQNPRHKITKRGQNVTFRCDPISEHNRLYWYRQTLGQGPEFLTYFQNEAQLEKSRLLSDRFSAERPKGSFSTLEIQRTEQGDSAMYLCASSLAIGFSGNTIYFGEGSWLTVV.

There are many counts of this clonotype. The V and J genes are TRBV12-3 or TRBV12-4 and TRBJ2-3; maybe TRBD1 (5 bases). The ends were cut back, 10 bases at V and 4 bases at J, with 15 bases in the middle. The length of the CDR3 is 13 residues. DNA for the CDR3: TGTGCCACCTGGAAGTTAGGGGCAGATACGCAGTATTTT. Residues: CATWKLGADTQYF.

The chain has TRBV3-1 and TRBJ1-2; unclear D gene. The V end was cut by 9 bases, the J end by 3 bases, with 11 bases between. This CDR3 has 12 residues. Germline CDR1 is LGHDT and CDR2 is YNNKEL (reference sequence). CDR3 amino acids: CASTGRDYGYTF. The CDR3 coding sequence is TGTGCCAGTACGGGGAGGGACTATGGCTACACCTTC.

This clonotype was seen only a few times. Being one base from a much bigger clone, this may be a read error. V is TRBV28 and J is TRBJ2-3, with a tentative D call TRBD2 (6 bases). The CDR3 has 13 residues. CDR1 is MDHEN, CDR2 SYDVKM, per germline. V was trimmed by 8 bases and J by 7 bases, leaving 16 bases between them. CDR3 sequence (DNA): TGTGCCAGCGGAGTAGGGAGGAGAAATACGCAGTATTTT. Translated: CASGVGRRNTQYF. The complete variable domain, with remaining parts taken from reference TRBV28 and TRBJ2-3, reads DVKVTQSSRYLVKRTGEKVFLECVQDMDHENMFWYRQDPGLGLRLIYFSYDVKMKEKGDIPEGYSVSREKKERFSLILESASTNQTSMYLCASGVGRRNTQYFGPGTRLTVL.

This clonotype came up many times. The rearrangement uses TRBV18 and TRBJ2-7; D may be TRBD1 (5 bases). The germline V and J ends were trimmed by 3 bases and 2 bases, with 8 bases remaining between them. CDR3 length equals 13 residues. CDR1 and CDR2 (germline): KGHSH, LQKENI. CDR3 sequence: CASSPDSAYEQYF. The CDR3 DNA reads as TGTGCCAGCTCACCCGACAGTGCCTACGAGCAGTACTTC.

This clonotype has ten or more counts. The chain links TRBV7-9 to TRBJ2-1, with D unclear. The germline V gene has CDR1 SEHNR and CDR2 FQNEAQ (reference sequence). V was trimmed by 5 bases and J by 6 bases, leaving 23 bases between them. The CDR3 loop spans 17 amino acids. CDR3 DNA: TGTGCCAGCAGCCCTCTCGTAGGGCGCTCACAGCTCAATGAGCAGTTCTTC. It is translated as CASSPLVGRSQLNEQFF.

The sample holds many counts of this clonotype. This chain connects TRBV4-3 to TRBJ1-1, with unresolved D. This CDR3 spans 11 amino acids. Germline values: CDR1 LGHNA, CDR2 YSLEER. V lost 1 base and J lost 9, with 6 bases in between. The CDR3 here is CASSQGFKAFF. In DNA, the CDR3 is TGCGCCAGCAGCCAAGGTTTCAAAGCTTTCTTT.

This clonotype occurred a few times. The chain has TRBV9 and TRBJ2-5; D unclear. Per germline, CDR1 SGDLS and CDR2 YYNGEE. With 1 base removed from V and 1 base from J, the gap between germline ends came to 8 bases. CDR3 size: 14 residues. The CDR3 nucleotides read TGTGCCAGCAGCGTATTGGGCGGCCAAGAGACCCAGTACTTC. The encoded protein is CASSVLGGQETQYF.

This clonotype was observed at least ten times. The chain employs TRBV5-4 and TRBJ2-7; D may be TRBD1 or TRBD2 (6 bases each). Germline CDR1 reads SGHNT; CDR2 reads YYREEE (reference sequence). The CDR3 totals 14 residues. V lost 1 base and J 4 bases, leaving 12 bases between the germline ends. The DNA for the CDR3 is TGTGCCAGCAGCTTGAGGGGGGCCGGATACGAGCAGTACTTC. As protein: CASSLRGAGYEQYF.

This clonotype has just a few counts. Germline and junction disagree at one end, which may indicate a read error. The chain recombines TRBV7-9 with TRBJ1-1; no clear D. This CDR3 region has 12 residues. Germline V lookup: CDR1 SEHNR, CDR2 FQNEAQ (reference sequence). The CDR3 reads CASRLVAGEAFF. Written as DNA, the CDR3 is TGTGCCAGCCGCTTAGTTGCCGGTGAAGCTTTCTTT.

Ten or more counts support this clonotype. The gene calls are TRBV27 and TRBJ2-7; a weak D match, TRBD1 (5 bases). This CDR3 has 15 residues. CDR1 MNHEY and CDR2 SMNVEV come from the germline V gene (reference sequence). V gave up 3 bases and J gave up 3 bases, with 15 bases separating them. The CDR3 here is CASSFSSDSFYEQYF. CDR3 coding DNA: TGTGCCAGCAGTTTTTCTTCCGACAGTTTCTACGAGCAGTACTTC.

This clonotype was counted ten times or more. V usage is TRBV6-1 and J usage is TRBJ2-5, with a tentative D call TRBD1 (6 bases). Looked up from germline, CDR1 is MNHNS and CDR2 is SASEGT. The CDR3 extends over 15 amino acids. V was pared by 5 bases and J by 6 bases, with 19 bases between. The CDR3 nucleotides are TGTGCCAGCAGTAGGACAGCCCTCCCCAGGAAGACCCAGTACTTC. It yields the protein CASSRTALPRKTQYF.

This chain links TRBV6-6 with TRBJ1-5; the D gene is possibly TRBD1 (6 bases). Germline V lookup: CDR1 MNHNY, CDR2 SVGAGI (reference sequence). The ends were cut back, 7 bases at V and 7 bases at J, with 11 bases in the middle. This CDR3 region has 12 residues. CDR3 region: CASTAGEQPQHF. CDR3 DNA: TGTGCCAGCACTGCAGGGGAGCAGCCCCAGCATTTT.

This clonotype was recorded many times. V and J are TRBV7-2 and TRBJ2-7; D is possibly TRBD2 (5 bases). The CDR3 sequence is 14 residues long. Per the germline V gene, CDR1 is SGHTA and CDR2 is FQGNSA. V was cut by 4 bases and J by 4 bases, with 14 bases left in between. The CDR3 bases are TGTGCCAGCAGCTCCTACGGGGAACGGTACGAGCAGTACTTC. Translating gives CASSSYGERYEQYF.

Remarks on this clonotype: Relative to the germline gene, one junction end is altered; a read error may explain this. The V gene is TRBV12-3 or TRBV12-4, the J gene TRBJ2-4; a possible D gene is TRBD1 (6 bases). The CDR3 runs to 16 residues. In DNA form, the CDR3 reads TGTGCCAGCAGTCATACAGGGATTGGTTCCAAAATCATTCAGTACTTC. It codes for CASSHTGIGSKIIQYF.